This T cell receptor beta chain derives from a study of graft-versus-host responses after intestinal transplantation. In the study overall: Anti-thymocyte globulin induction preceded two to four years of tacrolimus and steroid maintenance in all recipients.

Looked up from germline, CDR1 is MDHEN and CDR2 is SYDVKM. The CDR3 is made up of 13 amino acids. The V and J ends lost 5 bases and 2 bases, in that order; junction bases with no gene match: 2. TCRdb keeps only in-frame clones here, not all; method: immunoSEQ multiplex PCR. The sample carries roughly 38,000 clones, around 94% recorded once. This clonotype originated in a human patient who received an intestinal transplant, so some T cells may come from the graft donor. The material was PBMCs, obtained 16 days after intestinal transplant. This rearrangement joins TRBV28 to TRBJ1-2; 7 positions match TRBD1. The CDR3 coding sequence is TGTGCCAGCAGTCTCAGGGGGAACTATGGCTACACCTTC. Encoded protein: CASSLRGNYGYTF.